These 28 T cell receptor beta chains were all obtained from the same sample, sequenced in a study of blood T cell repertoires in COVID-19. Generated by immunoSEQ multiplex PCR, the TCRdb table keeps only in-frame clones and is missing some. The top ten hold 28% of the sample, which has 45,000 to 55,000 clones, around 86% seen once. The sample was peripheral blood. Source of these receptors: a human donor in a cohort sampled during active COVID-19.

This clone was detected a few times. This chain connects TRBV6-6 to TRBJ2-7, with D tentatively TRBD1 (5 bases). The CDR3 has 11 residues. The ends were cut back, 6 bases at V and 4 bases at J, with 7 bases in the middle. Per the germline V gene, CDR1 is MNHNY and CDR2 is SVGAGI (reference sequence). CDR3 nucleotides: TGTGCCAGCAGGAACAGGTACGAGCAGTACTTC. Its translation: CASRNRYEQYF.

The chain is built from TRBV28 and TRBJ2-7; D unclear. CDR1 is MDHEN and CDR2 is SYDVKM in the germline V gene. V was shortened by 5 bases and J by 4 bases, with 6 bases between the two germline ends. The CDR3 extends over 11 amino acids. CDR3 sequence: CASSVEYEQYF. The CDR3 DNA reads TGTGCCAGCAGTGTGGAGTACGAGCAGTACTTC.

In this sample, this clone turned up once. The chain has TRBV28 and TRBJ2-1; D might be TRBD2 (7 bases). The ends were cut back, 6 bases at V and 0 bases at J, with 15 bases in the middle. Germline V gives CDR1 MDHEN, CDR2 SYDVKM. This CDR3 spans 16 amino acids. This CDR3 reads CASRGLGGGSYNEQFF. DNA of the CDR3: TGTGCCAGCAGGGGCCTAGGGGGGGGCTCCTACAATGAGCAGTTCTTC.

This chain uses TRBV5-1 with TRBJ2-3, with 10 nucleotides matching TRBD2. The CDR3 sequence is 16 residues long. The V gene end was trimmed by 4 bases and the J gene end by 0 bases; junction bases not matched to a gene: 5. CDR1 SGHRS and CDR2 YFSETQ come from the germline V gene. The CDR3 nucleotides are TGCGCCAGCAGCCCACGGACTAGCGGAAGCACAGATACGCAGTATTTT. Translating it yields CASSPRTSGSTDTQYF.

The chain couples TRBV7-8 to TRBJ2-7; 13 bases are shared with TRBD2. This CDR3 contains 16 residues. V was clipped by 1 base and J by 7 bases; unmatched bases: 7. Germline V lookup: CDR1 SGHVS, CDR2 FQNEAQ. CDR3: CASSLGTSGGAREQYF. CDR3 nucleotide sequence: TGTGCCAGCAGCTTAGGCACTAGCGGGGGGGCTCGGGAGCAGTACTTC.

This clone appeared once. The chain uses TRBV6-1 and TRBJ1-3; D ambiguous. Germline CDR1 reads MNHNS; CDR2 reads SASEGT. The germline V and J ends were trimmed by 2 bases and 1 base, with 3 bases remaining between them. CDR3 length: 13 residues. This CDR3 is CASSEYSGNTIYF. Written as DNA, the CDR3 is TGTGCCAGCAGTGAATATTCTGGAAACACCATATATTTT.

The chain is built from TRBV3-1 (or the pseudogene TRBV3-2) and TRBJ1-3; D remains unclear. CDR1 and CDR2 from the germline V gene are LGHDT and YNNKEL (reference sequence). The length of the CDR3 is 15 residues. The V end lost 1 base, the J end lost 4 bases, and 11 bases lay between the germline ends. CDR3 residues: CASSQGAGVGNTIYF. The CDR3 DNA sequence: TGTGCCAGCAGCCAAGGGGCCGGGGTCGGAAACACCATATATTTT.

The V call is TRBV2, the J call TRBJ2-5; D perhaps matches TRBD2 (6 bases). Germline V lookup: CDR1 SNHLY, CDR2 FYNNEI. This CDR3 region has 13 residues. Trimming took off 5 bases at V and 5 bases at J, with 12 bases between the two ends. In DNA, the CDR3 is TGTGCCAGCAGTTGGTCGGGGGATGAGACCCAGTACTTC. Translation: CASSWSGDETQYF.

This chain joins TRBV2 and TRBJ2-5; 14 nucleotides align to TRBD2. The CDR3 runs 15 residues. Germline CDR1 reads SNHLY; CDR2 reads FYNNEI. With V trimmed by 6 bases and J by 4 bases, 4 bases remained unmatched. The CDR3 spells CASSVTSGGGETQYF. The CDR3 DNA sequence: TGTGCCAGCAGCGTGACTAGCGGGGGGGGAGAGACCCAGTACTTC.

J is TRBJ2-5 and V is TRBV19, with 12 bases matching TRBD1. Germline V gene lookup returns CDR1 LNHDA and CDR2 SQIVND (reference sequence). With V trimmed by 3 bases and J by 5 bases, 4 bases remained unmatched. This CDR3 is built from 15 residues. DNA of the CDR3: TGTGCCAGTAGTATCGGGACAGGGGGCTGGGAGACCCAGTACTTC. Translation: CASSIGTGGWETQYF.

This clone has just a few counts. This rearrangement joins TRBV7-9 to TRBJ2-7, with TRBD1 as a possible D gene (6 bases). The CDR3 has 11 amino acids. Germline V gene data show CDR1 as SEHNR and CDR2 as FQNEAQ (reference sequence). Trimming left V 5 bases short and J 8 bases short, with 10 bases between. In nucleotides, the CDR3 is TGTGCCAGCAGCCGGACAGAGCAGCAGTACTTC. This encodes CASSRTEQQYF.

In its sample, this clone was seen a few times. The chain recombines TRBV10-3 with TRBJ2-1; perhaps TRBD1 as D (5 bases). The germline gives CDR1 ENHRY, CDR2 SYGVKD. This CDR3 spans 12 amino acids. The V end was cut by 6 bases, the J end by 5 bases, with 8 bases between. CDR3 nucleotide sequence: TGTGCCATCAGGCAGGGCAACAATGAGCAGTTCTTC. It codes for CAIRQGNNEQFF.

The genes are TRBV11-2 and TRBJ2-5, with D perhaps matching TRBD1 (5 bases). V was cut by 7 bases and J by 2 bases, with 11 bases left in between. The CDR3 is 13 amino acids. Germline CDR1 and CDR2: SGHAT and FQNNGV. The CDR3 DNA sequence: TGTGCCAGCAAAGTGCCAGGGCAAGAGACCCAGTACTTC. Its protein is CASKVPGQETQYF.

The rearrangement uses TRBV7-7 and TRBJ2-3, with TRBD1 matching over 9 bases. Germline V lookup: CDR1 SSHAT, CDR2 FNYEAQ (reference sequence). There are 15 residues in the CDR3. The J segment lost 7 bases and the V segment lost 1 base, leaving 6 bases of the junction unmatched. Here the CDR3 DNA reads TGTGCCAGCAGCTTAGACGGGACAGGGAGTAATACGCAGTATTTT. The encoded protein is CASSLDGTGSNTQYF.

V is TRBV5-4 and J is TRBJ2-7, with D hard to call. Trimming stripped 0 bases from V and 7 bases from J, with 17 bases between. Germline V CDR1 and CDR2: SGHNT, YYREEE (reference sequence). CDR3 length: 15 amino acids. The CDR3, as DNA: TGTGCCAGCAGCTTGGAAGGCGCCAGTAGAGGAGAGCAGTACTTC. Translation gives CASSLEGASRGEQYF.

The chain combines TRBV5-1 with TRBJ1-3, with unresolved D. V was pared by 2 bases and J by 4 bases, with 13 bases between. Per the germline V gene, CDR1 is SGHRS and CDR2 is YFSETQ. The CDR3 runs 15 residues. The DNA of the CDR3 is TGCGCCAGCAGCTTCTCCGGGGTTTCAGGAAACACCATATATTTT. The encoded protein is CASSFSGVSGNTIYF.

The CDR3 spells CASSPGDRGTTNEKLFF. CDR3 DNA sequence: TGTGCCAGCTCACCGGGGGACAGGGGCACAACTAATGAAAAACTGTTTTTT. The chain carries TRBV18 and TRBJ1-4; 10 bases align to TRBD1. CDR1 and CDR2 from the germline V gene are KGHSH and LQKENI. The CDR3 length is 17 residues. J lost 0 bases, V lost 3 bases, and 4 bases had no gene match.

The V gene is TRBV28, the J gene TRBJ2-2; 16 nucleotides line up with TRBD2. V was clipped by 0 bases and J by 0 bases; unmatched bases: 1. CDR1 is MDHEN and CDR2 is SYDVKM in the germline V gene. This CDR3 is built from 19 residues. CDR3 protein: CASSLWGLAGGSNTGELFF. The CDR3 nucleotides read TGTGCCAGCAGTTTATGGGGACTAGCGGGAGGGTCGAACACCGGGGAGCTGTTTTTT.

The chain couples TRBV3-1 (or the pseudogene TRBV3-2) to TRBJ1-4; D is undetermined. Germline assignment: CDR1 LGHDT and CDR2 YNNKEL (reference sequence). V lost 5 bases and J lost 4, with 20 bases in between. The CDR3 has 17 residues. Here the CDR3 reads CASSSYFGNSFNEKLFF. In DNA, the CDR3 is TGTGCCAGCAGCTCTTATTTCGGGAACTCTTTTAATGAAAAACTGTTTTTT.

The count of this clone is one. This sequence joins TRBV2 and TRBJ1-1, with a weak D call TRBD1 (6 bases). The CDR3 contains 15 residues. Trimming stripped 6 bases from V and 1 base from J, with 15 bases between. The V gene's germline CDR1 is SNHLY and CDR2 FYNNEI. Here the CDR3 DNA reads TGTGCCAGCAGGGCAGGGGATCCCCCGAACACTGAAGCTTTCTTT. Residues: CASRAGDPPNTEAFF.

The chain is built from TRBV28 and TRBJ1-6; D call uncertain. The V gene's germline CDR1 is MDHEN and CDR2 SYDVKM. The ends were cut back, 2 bases at V and 1 base at J, with 6 bases in the middle. The CDR3 extends over 15 amino acids. Written as DNA, the CDR3 is TGTGCCAGCAGTTTAGCGGGTTCCTATAATTCACCCCTCCACTTT. This translates into CASSLAGSYNSPLHF.

The rearrangement links TRBV5-1 to TRBJ2-7, with no clear D. The germline V gene encodes CDR1 SGHRS and CDR2 YFSETQ. With 5 bases removed from V and 3 bases from J, the gap between germline ends came to 6 bases. The CDR3 sequence is 11 residues long. The DNA of the CDR3 is TGCGCCAGCAGTCGGAGCTACGAGCAGTACTTC. It yields the protein CASSRSYEQYF. Together with reference TRBV5-1 and TRBJ2-7, the CDR3 gives the full variable domain: KAGVTQTPRYLIKTRGQQVTLSCSPISGHRSVSWYQQTPGQGLQFLFEYFSETQRNKGNFPGRFSGRQFSNSRSEMNVSTLELGDSALYLCASSRSYEQYFGPGTRLTVT.

This clone was counted a single time. V is TRBV9 and J is TRBJ2-3; 8 nucleotides agree with TRBD1. The CDR3 extends over 15 amino acids. With 4 bases clipped from V and 0 bases from J, the junction kept 4 bases outside the gene matches. Germline-derived CDR1 and CDR2 are SGDLS and YYNGEE. The CDR3 loop is CASSFRTGSTDTQYF. The CDR3 DNA is TGTGCCAGCAGCTTTCGGACAGGGAGCACAGATACGCAGTATTTT. Full variable domain (remainder filled in from reference TRBV9 and TRBJ2-3): DSGVTQTPKHLITATGQRVTLRCSPRSGDLSVYWYQQSLDQGLQFLIQYYNGEERAKGNILERFSAQQFPDLHSELNLSSLELGDSALYFCASSFRTGSTDTQYFGPGTRLTVL.

The rearrangement links TRBV5-1 to TRBJ2-5; 9 bases are a match to TRBD1. Germline lookup yields CDR1 SGHRS and CDR2 YFSETQ. The CDR3 totals 17 residues. J was trimmed by 5 bases and V by 1 base; bases with no gene match: 12. The CDR3 spells CASSLWGQGTEGETQYF. DNA of the CDR3: TGCGCCAGCAGCTTGTGGGGACAGGGAACCGAAGGGGAGACCCAGTACTTC.

Here the CDR3 reads CASSLGLAGYEQYF. For the CDR3, the DNA is TGTGCCAGCAGCCTGGGCCTAGCGGGTTACGAGCAGTACTTC. The rearrangement links TRBV3-1 (or the pseudogene TRBV3-2) to TRBJ2-7, with 8 bases identical to TRBD2. Germline values: CDR1 LGHDT, CDR2 YNNKEL (reference sequence). Trimming removed 4 bases from V and 4 bases from J; junction bases left unmatched: 6. The CDR3 runs 14 residues.

V gene TRBV5-1 combines with J gene TRBJ2-2, with D unresolved. The CDR3 extends over 13 amino acids. V was shortened by 1 base and J by 7 bases, with 8 bases between the two germline ends. Germline V gene sequence: CDR1 SGHRS, CDR2 YFSETQ. This CDR3 reads CASSLYQNGELFF. In nucleotides, the CDR3 is TGCGCCAGCAGCTTGTATCAGAACGGGGAGCTGTTTTTT.

V gene TRBV19 combines with J gene TRBJ2-2, with a tentative D call TRBD1 (6 bases). CDR1 and CDR2 (germline): LNHDA, SQIVND (reference sequence). The CDR3 has 14 residues. The V end lost 3 bases, the J end lost 4 bases, and 9 bases lay between the germline ends. CDR3 sequence (DNA): TGTGCCAGTAGTATTGTAGGGGGCACCGGGGAGCTGTTTTTT. As protein: CASSIVGGTGELFF. Drawing the rest from reference TRBV19 and TRBJ2-2, the complete variable domain is DGGITQSPKYLFRKEGQNVTLSCEQNLNHDAMYWYRQDPGQGLRLIYYSQIVNDFQKGDIAEGYSVSREKKESFPLTVTSAQKNPTAFYLCASSIVGGTGELFFGEGSRLTVL.

A single count supports this clone. This chain connects TRBV11-2 to TRBJ1-2; D not certain. Per the germline V gene, CDR1 is SGHAT and CDR2 is FQNNGV. With 3 bases removed from V and 8 bases from J, the gap between germline ends came to 13 bases. This CDR3 comprises 13 residues. The DNA of the CDR3 is TGTGCCAGCAGCTTTAACGGGGAACGGGGCTACACCTTC. It encodes CASSFNGERGYTF.